One and the same sample provided the 30 T cell receptor beta chains below, sequenced in a study of T cell repertoires in cytomegalovirus infection. TCRdb recomputed calls from the reads with MiXCR, one row per CDR3 protein. The table records about 740,000 distinct CDR3 sequences, roughly 35% of them present only once. The specimen sequenced was PBMCs. The receptors were gathered from a human donor in good health (CMV status not recorded). Some clones in this sample may be carry-over from other donors' samples.

This clonotype was seen only a few times. The rearrangement joins TRBV19 to TRBJ1-6; D gene unclear. The V end was cut by 3 bases, the J end by 9 bases, with 15 bases between. This CDR3 has 15 residues. CDR1 is LNHDA, CDR2 SQIVND, per germline (reference sequence). CDR3 residues: CASSIQSGLGSPLHF. DNA of the CDR3: TGTGCCAGTAGTATTCAGTCCGGGCTGGGTTCACCCCTCCACTTT.

This clonotype was counted only a few times. The rearrangement links TRBV5-1 to TRBJ2-1; unclear D gene. V shed 2 bases and J shed 0 bases, with 12 bases lying between them. Germline lookup yields CDR1 SGHRS and CDR2 YFSETQ. The CDR3 contains 16 residues. This chain's CDR3 is CASSLQPSSSYNEQFF. The CDR3 DNA reads TGCGCCAGCAGCTTACAGCCATCAAGCTCCTACAATGAGCAGTTCTTC.

V and J are TRBV19 and TRBJ2-5; maybe TRBD1 (6 bases). The V end was cut by 5 bases, the J end by 5 bases, with 21 bases between. This CDR3 is built from 16 residues. The germline CDR1 and CDR2 sequences are LNHDA and SQIVND (reference sequence). CDR3 sequence (DNA): TGTGCCAGTAGTGGTCGGGGACAATCTCTTTCGGAGACCCAGTACTTC. Its protein is CASSGRGQSLSETQYF.

This rearrangement joins TRBV5-6 to TRBJ2-2; D gene unclear. This CDR3 contains 15 residues. Trimming cost V 0 bases and J 3 bases, with 9 bases left between them. The germline CDR1 and CDR2 sequences are SGHDT and YYEEEE. The CDR3 DNA reads as TGTGCCAGCAGCTTGGGATGGGTGCACACCGGGGAGCTGTTTTTT. It codes for CASSLGWVHTGELFF.

The chain carries TRBV7-3 and TRBJ2-2; the D gene could be TRBD1 or TRBD2 (5 bases each). Germline V gives CDR1 SGHTA, CDR2 FQGTGA. The V end was cut by 3 bases, the J end by 4 bases, with 15 bases between. The CDR3 loop spans 16 amino acids. The CDR3 sequence: CASSFTGGSSTGELFF. CDR3 sequence (DNA): TGTGCCAGCAGCTTCACAGGAGGAAGCTCCACCGGGGAGCTGTTTTTT.

This clonotype was seen a few times. The J gene is TRBJ1-2, the V gene TRBV7-2, with D possibly being TRBD1 (5 bases). In germline, CDR1 is SGHTA, CDR2 FQGNSA. The CDR3 loop spans 14 amino acids. Trimming cost V 3 bases and J 3 bases, with 11 bases left between them. The CDR3 coding sequence is TGTGCCAGCAGCTTTGGGGGGAGGGACTATGGCTACACCTTC. Protein sequence: CASSFGGRDYGYTF.

This clonotype was counted between two and nine times. The chain is built from TRBV19 and TRBJ1-2; no clear D gene. This CDR3 is 14 amino acids long. The V gene lost 3 bases and the J gene lost 2 bases, with 10 bases spanning the gap. From germline, CDR1 is LNHDA and CDR2 SQIVND (reference sequence). DNA for the CDR3: TGTGCCAGTAGTATTGCGGACGGGAACTATGGCTACACCTTC. Protein: CASSIADGNYGYTF. The variable domain in full, with the rest retrieved from reference TRBV19 and TRBJ1-2, is DGGITQSPKYLFRKEGQNVTLSCEQNLNHDAMYWYRQDPGQGLRLIYYSQIVNDFQKGDIAEGYSVSREKKESFPLTVTSAQKNPTAFYLCASSIADGNYGYTFGSGTRLTVV.

This clonotype was seen a handful of times. The genes are TRBV2 and TRBJ1-5, with D possibly matching TRBD1 (5 bases). CDR1 and CDR2 from the germline V gene are SNHLY and FYNNEI. Deletions cut 7 bases from V and 7 bases from J, with 20 bases between. This CDR3 has 15 amino acids. The CDR3 nucleotides are TGTGCCAGCACACGAAATGGGGGAGCTGGGCAGCCCCAGCATTTT. It yields the protein CASTRNGGAGQPQHF.

V and J are TRBV5-1 and TRBJ2-3; D is perhaps TRBD1 (6 bases). V lost 5 bases, J lost 2 bases, and 15 bases lay in between. This CDR3 is built from 15 residues. Germline CDR1 SGHRS, CDR2 YFSETQ. CDR3 DNA sequence: TGCGCCAGCAGAAAGGACAGTAAATTCACAGATACGCAGTATTTT. This codes for CASRKDSKFTDTQYF.

The table lists this clonotype with a few counts. The chain couples TRBV2 to TRBJ2-7; D perhaps matches TRBD2 (7 bases). The CDR3 has 12 residues. V was clipped by 6 bases and J by 5 bases, with 11 bases between them. From germline, CDR1 is SNHLY and CDR2 FYNNEI. CDR3 loop: CASRRGGHEQYF. The CDR3 DNA sequence: TGTGCCAGCAGGAGGGGGGGGCACGAGCAGTACTTC.

The sample holds a few counts of this clonotype. This chain's CDR3 is CASSYGTGRFNEKLFF. For the CDR3, the DNA is TGTGCCAGCAGTTACGGGACAGGGCGGTTTAATGAAAAACTGTTTTTT. The chain employs TRBV6-6 and TRBJ1-4; 9 bases match TRBD1. J was trimmed by 4 bases and V by 2 bases; bases with no gene match: 5. The length of the CDR3 is 16 residues. Germline V gives CDR1 MNHNY, CDR2 SVGAGI (reference sequence).

This chain joins TRBV7-2 and TRBJ1-5; 7 bases align to TRBD1. This CDR3 is 17 amino acids long. V shed 4 bases, J shed 2 bases, and the junction held 11 bases outside the gene matches. CDR1 and CDR2 (germline): SGHTA, FQGNSA. The CDR3 is CASSWTFRGLGNQPQHF. The CDR3 DNA reads TGTGCCAGCAGCTGGACTTTTAGGGGGCTCGGCAATCAGCCCCAGCATTTT.

A few counts support this clonotype. The CDR3 DNA reads TGTGCCAGCAGTTTATCGTACCACACCGGGGAGCTGTTTTTT. This translates into CASSLSYHTGELFF. The rearrangement uses TRBV27 and TRBJ2-2; no reliable D call. CDR1 MNHEY and CDR2 SMNVEV come from the germline V gene (reference sequence). The CDR3 extends over 14 amino acids. V gave up 0 bases and J gave up 3 bases, with 5 bases separating them.

The chain uses TRBV2 and TRBJ2-2, with 9 nucleotides matching TRBD2. With V trimmed by 5 bases and J by 5 bases, 12 bases remained unmatched. CDR1 and CDR2 (germline): SNHLY, FYNNEI. The CDR3 runs 17 residues. The CDR3 region has the DNA TGTGCCAGCAGTACAGGAGGGAGTCTAGCGGGAACCGGGGAGCTGTTTTTT. Amino acids: CASSTGGSLAGTGELFF.

The chain uses TRBV2 and TRBJ1-1; TRBD1 matches 8 bases. The CDR3 extends over 13 amino acids. Germline V gives CDR1 SNHLY, CDR2 FYNNEI. V dropped 8 bases and J dropped 2; count of bases not matched to a gene: 4. The CDR3 here is CASPQGANTEAFF. The CDR3 DNA follows: TGTGCCAGCCCCCAGGGGGCCAACACTGAAGCTTTCTTT.

V usage is TRBV6-6 and J usage is TRBJ1-1, with a possible D match to TRBD1 (6 bases). Trimming took off 0 bases at V and 3 bases at J, with 8 bases between the two ends. The CDR3 has 14 residues. Germline CDR1 and CDR2: MNHNY and SVGAGI (reference sequence). DNA for the CDR3: TGTGCCAGCAGTTACTCGGGGGGGCACACTGAAGCTTTCTTT. Translating it yields CASSYSGGHTEAFF.

The chain couples TRBV7-3 to TRBJ1-1; D gene ambiguous. Germline lookup yields CDR1 SGHTA and CDR2 FQGTGA. CDR3 length equals 15 residues. V lost 5 bases, J lost 3 bases, and 16 bases lay in between. CDR3 amino acids: CASSLQAGGHTEAFF. The CDR3 DNA sequence: TGTGCCAGCAGCCTCCAGGCGGGTGGCCACACTGAAGCTTTCTTT. The entire variable domain, with the rest obtained from reference TRBV7-3 and TRBJ1-1, is as follows: GAGVSQTPSNKVTEKGKYVELRCDPISGHTALYWYRQSLGQGPEFLIYFQGTGAADDSGLPNDRFFAVRPEGSVSTLKIQRTERGDSAVYLCASSLQAGGHTEAFFGQGTRLTVV.

This rearrangement joins TRBV6-4 to TRBJ2-1; 8 bases are a match to TRBD2. This CDR3 contains 14 residues. V was clipped by 4 bases and J by 10 bases; unmatched bases: 9. Looked up from germline, CDR1 is MRHNA and CDR2 is SNTAGT. CDR3 residues: CASSGSPERGEQFF. The CDR3 bases are TGTGCCAGCAGTGGATCCCCTGAGCGGGGGGAGCAGTTCTTC.

This clonotype has ten or more counts. An end of the junction differs from the germline gene, which may be a read error. V gene TRBV7-7 combines with J gene TRBJ2-2; TRBD1 is a possible D gene (6 bases). Per the germline V gene, CDR1 is SSHAT and CDR2 is FNYEAQ (reference sequence). This CDR3 has 13 residues. For the CDR3, the DNA is TGTGCTAGCAGCGTAACAGGGACGGGGGAGCTGTTTTTT. This codes for CASSVTGTGELFF.

The sample holds many counts of this clonotype. The V gene is TRBV7-2, the J gene TRBJ2-7; 8 bases align to TRBD2. The germline CDR1 and CDR2 sequences are SGHTA and FQGNSA. The CDR3 sequence is 16 residues long. V shed 2 bases, J shed 3 bases, and the junction held 9 bases outside the gene matches. CDR3 sequence: CASSLSGGRTGYEQYF. The CDR3 DNA is TGTGCCAGCAGCTTAAGCGGCGGGAGGACGGGCTACGAGCAGTACTTC.

The chain couples TRBV12-3 or TRBV12-4 to TRBJ2-3; TRBD1 aligns across 7 bases. V trimming: 4 bases; J trimming: 2 bases; junction bases outside the gene matches: 6. This CDR3 has 15 residues. CDR3 protein: CASSWNRGTTDTQYF. CDR3 bases: TGTGCCAGCAGTTGGAACAGGGGCACCACAGATACGCAGTATTTT.

This clonotype occurred many times. The DNA for the CDR3 is TGTGCCAGCAGCTCCGCGGGTCGGGGGTTCAATTCACCCCTCCACTTT. Its translation is CASSSAGRGFNSPLHF. This chain links TRBV7-8 with TRBJ1-6, with a weak D call TRBD1 (5 bases). This CDR3 region has 16 residues. V was clipped by 4 bases and J by 7 bases, with 17 bases between them. Germline values: CDR1 SGHVS, CDR2 FQNEAQ.

This rearrangement joins TRBV20-1 to TRBJ2-7, with 7 nucleotides matching TRBD2. This CDR3 region has 13 residues. V lost 2 bases to trimming and J lost 0 bases; unmatched junction nucleotides: 1. Germline-derived CDR1 and CDR2 are DFQATT and SNEGSKA (reference sequence). CDR3 residues: CSARSGISYEQYF. The CDR3, as DNA: TGCAGTGCTAGAAGCGGGATCTCCTACGAGCAGTACTTC.

Many counts were recorded for this clonotype. V and J are TRBV7-2 and TRBJ2-5; D is unclear. V gave up 5 bases and J gave up 5 bases, with 21 bases separating them. This CDR3 region has 16 residues. CDR1 is SGHTA, CDR2 FQGNSA, per germline. CDR3 DNA: TGTGCCAGCAGCCCGAATGCAGTCGGGCGGCAGGAGACCCAGTACTTC. It is translated as CASSPNAVGRQETQYF.

Notes on this clonotype: A junction boundary mismatches the germline segment, possibly from a read error. The chain links TRBV11-1 to TRBJ1-1; D unresolved. Germline-derived CDR1 and CDR2 are SGHAT and FQDESV (reference sequence). The CDR3 is 16 residues long. The CDR3 is CSSSLEGYSLNTEAFF. The CDR3 nucleotides are TGTTCCAGCAGCTTAGAAGGTTACAGCTTGAACACTGAAGCTTTCTTT. Full variable domain (remainder filled in from reference TRBV11-1 and TRBJ1-1): EAEVAQSPRYKITEKSQAVAFWCDPISGHATLYWYRQILGQGPELLVQFQDESVVDDSQLPKDRFSAERLKGVDSTLKIQPAELGDSAMYLCSSSLEGYSLNTEAFFGQGTRLTVV.

This clonotype was counted between two and nine times. The V gene is TRBV7-2, the J gene TRBJ1-1; D ambiguous. Germline-derived CDR1 and CDR2 are SGHTA and FQGNSA. This CDR3 has 14 amino acids. Trimming left V 5 bases short and J 0 bases short, with 10 bases between. CDR3 bases: TGTGCCAGCAGCGTGGACGTCATGAACACTGAAGCTTTCTTT. Translating gives CASSVDVMNTEAFF.

J is TRBJ2-3 and V is TRBV10-3, with 9 positions matching TRBD1. V gave up 6 bases and J gave up 4 bases; unmatched junction bases: 5. CDR1 and CDR2 from the germline V gene are ENHRY and SYGVKD. The CDR3 sequence is 14 residues long. The CDR3 DNA reads as TGTGCCATCAGCGCCGGGACAGGGTCAGATACGCAGTATTTT. Encoded protein: CAISAGTGSDTQYF.

This chain connects TRBV28 to TRBJ2-7, with D perhaps matching TRBD1 (5 bases). Germline V gene data show CDR1 as MDHEN and CDR2 as SYDVKM. The CDR3 has 13 amino acids. With 6 bases removed from V and 4 bases from J, the gap between germline ends came to 13 bases. CDR3: CASRGFDSYEQYF. CDR3 in DNA: TGTGCCAGCAGGGGGTTTGACAGTTACGAGCAGTACTTC.

V and J are TRBV19 and TRBJ2-7; D call uncertain. The germline gives CDR1 LNHDA, CDR2 SQIVND (reference sequence). Trimming stripped 6 bases from V and 0 bases from J, with 12 bases between. This CDR3 comprises 14 residues. CDR3 sequence: CASRETLGSYEQYF. DNA for the CDR3: TGTGCCAGTAGAGAGACGCTTGGCTCCTACGAGCAGTACTTC.

The rearrangement uses TRBV7-6 and TRBJ2-6, with 7 bases identical to TRBD1. Trimming removed 5 bases from V and 0 bases from J; junction bases left unmatched: 7. The germline CDR1 and CDR2 sequences are SGHVS and FNYEAQ. The CDR3 has 17 residues. In nucleotides, the CDR3 is TGTGCCAGCAGCACTCCAAACAGGGGCTCTGGGGCCAACGTCCTGACTTTC. Residues: CASSTPNRGSGANVLTF.